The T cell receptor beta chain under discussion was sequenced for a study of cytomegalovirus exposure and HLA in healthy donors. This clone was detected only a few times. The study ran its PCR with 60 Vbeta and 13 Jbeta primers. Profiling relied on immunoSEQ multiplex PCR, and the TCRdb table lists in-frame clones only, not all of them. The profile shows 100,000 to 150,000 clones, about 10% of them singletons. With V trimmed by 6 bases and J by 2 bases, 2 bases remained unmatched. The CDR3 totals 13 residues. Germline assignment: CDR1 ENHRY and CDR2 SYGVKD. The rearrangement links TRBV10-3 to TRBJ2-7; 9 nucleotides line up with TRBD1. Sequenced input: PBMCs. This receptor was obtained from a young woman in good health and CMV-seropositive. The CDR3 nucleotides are TGTGCCATCAGGGGGACAGGGCCCTACGAGCAGTACTTC. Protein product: CAIRGTGPYEQYF.